What follows are 21 T cell receptor beta chains derived from one specimen sequenced in a study of cytomegalovirus exposure and HLA in healthy donors. PCR was performed using 60 Vbeta and 13 Jbeta primers. Data came from immunoSEQ multiplex PCR; TCRdb stores just in-frame clones and leaves some out. The sample contains 70,000 to 90,000 clones, about 79% of which appear only once. Sequenced input: PBMCs. The source is a man between 65 and 85 years old in good health and CMV-seropositive.

This clone was observed a few times. The CDR3 here is CASGRDSHTDTQYF. CDR3 DNA: TGTGCTAGTGGGCGGGACTCGCACACAGATACGCAGTATTTT. The rearrangement uses TRBV12-5 and TRBJ2-3, with D perhaps TRBD2 (6 bases). The germline V gene has CDR1 LGHNT and CDR2 FRNRAP. V was clipped by 6 bases and J by 2 bases, with 12 bases between them. The CDR3 length is 14 residues.

This clone has just one count. The DNA of the CDR3 is TGTGCCAGCTCACCGCTGGGACAGGCAAACTACGAGCAGTACTTC. Encoded protein: CASSPLGQANYEQYF. The chain carries TRBV18 and TRBJ2-7, with 8 nucleotides matching TRBD1. The junction had 7 bases not matched to a gene; V was cut back by 3 bases and J by 3 bases. CDR1 and CDR2 (germline): KGHSH, LQKENI. This CDR3 is 15 amino acids long.

As concerns this clone: The identical CDR3 is also encoded by other nucleotide sequences in the sample. The CDR3 bases are TGTGCCAGCAGCTTACAGGGGAATACGCAGTATTTT. The encoded protein is CASSLQGNTQYF. V usage is TRBV7-2 and J usage is TRBJ2-3; D is possibly TRBD1 (6 bases). Trimming shortened V by 2 bases and J by 7 bases, and 7 bases separated the two germline ends. Germline V CDR1 and CDR2: SGHTA, FQGNSA. There are 12 residues in the CDR3.

CDR3 coding DNA: TGTGCCAGCAGCCTACCTGCCGGACAGGGTTCATTCTACGAGCAGTACTTC. As protein: CASSLPAGQGSFYEQYF. This chain connects TRBV5-8 to TRBJ2-7; 8 bases fit TRBD1. The CDR3 has 17 amino acids. The germline gives CDR1 SGHTS, CDR2 YDEGEE. Trimming took 4 bases from V and 3 from J; bases not matched to a gene: 15.

The V gene is TRBV4-1, the J gene TRBJ1-1; D unresolved. Trimming left V 6 bases short and J 1 base short, with 9 bases between. This CDR3 is built from 13 residues. Germline V gene data show CDR1 as MGHRA and CDR2 as YSYEKL. DNA for the CDR3: TGCGCCAGCAGTCTTACACCGAACACTGAAGCTTTCTTT. Its protein is CASSLTPNTEAFF.

V and J are TRBV6-5 and TRBJ1-4; the match to TRBD1 covers 9 bases. The V gene end was trimmed by 6 bases and the J gene end by 8 bases; junction bases not matched to a gene: 4. Germline assignment: CDR1 MNHEY and CDR2 SVGAGI. The CDR3 loop spans 13 amino acids. This CDR3 is CASRDRGGEKLFF. The DNA for the CDR3 is TGTGCCAGCAGGGACAGGGGTGGGGAAAAACTGTTTTTT.

Comment on this clone: One end of the junction is discordant with germline, which a read error may explain. The genes are TRBV15 and TRBJ2-7; 10 bases agree with TRBD1. Looked up from germline, CDR1 is LNHNV and CDR2 is YYDKDF (reference sequence). The CDR3 contains 16 residues. CDR3 DNA: TGTGCCGCCAGCAGGACCCGGGACAGGGGACTCTACGAGCAGTACTTC. It yields the protein CAASRTRDRGLYEQYF.

J is TRBJ2-4 and V is TRBV27, with TRBD1 matching 10 bases. This CDR3 contains 18 residues. Per the germline V gene, CDR1 is MNHEY and CDR2 is SMNVEV (reference sequence). The V gene end was trimmed by 6 bases and the J gene end by 2 bases; junction bases not matched to a gene: 13. In nucleotides, the CDR3 is TGTGCCAGCAGGCCGGGACAGGGGCCACGGGAGACCAAAAACATTCAGTACTTC. Residues: CASRPGQGPRETKNIQYF.

The gene calls are TRBV5-4 and TRBJ2-2, with 8 bases identical to TRBD1. This CDR3 is 15 amino acids long. The junction had 1 base not matched to a gene; V was cut back by 0 bases and J by 3 bases. Germline V lookup: CDR1 SGHNT, CDR2 YYREEE (reference sequence). Written as DNA, the CDR3 is TGTGCCAGCAGCTTGGGCAGGGGGCACACCGGGGAGCTGTTTTTT. Translating it yields CASSLGRGHTGELFF.

This clone was counted only a few times. The J gene is TRBJ2-3, the V gene TRBV6-4; 9 nucleotides match TRBD1. The germline gives CDR1 MRHNA, CDR2 SNTAGT. The CDR3 extends over 15 amino acids. After removal of 5 bases from V and 7 bases from J, the junction contained 10 bases not matched to a gene. CDR3 DNA: TGTGCCAGCAGTCAACAGGGGGCGGGGTTCAATACGCAGTATTTT. Translated, it gives CASSQQGAGFNTQYF.

V is TRBV27 and J is TRBJ2-3; 7 bases are a match to TRBD2. Germline V CDR1 and CDR2: MNHEY, SMNVEV (reference sequence). CDR3 size: 14 residues. Trimming cost V 2 bases and J 3 bases; bases outside gene matches: 2. CDR3 sequence: CASSLGGGTDTQYF. CDR3 nucleotides: TGTGCCAGCAGTTTAGGCGGGGGAACAGATACGCAGTATTTT.

The V and J genes are TRBV18 and TRBJ2-7; D may be TRBD1 (6 bases). CDR1 KGHSH and CDR2 LQKENI come from the germline V gene. Trimming cost V 3 bases and J 2 bases, with 14 bases left between them. CDR3 length: 15 residues. The CDR3 here is CASSPSTGQAYEQYF. In DNA form, the CDR3 reads TGTGCCAGCTCACCTTCGACAGGCCAAGCCTACGAGCAGTACTTC. Full variable domain (missing parts from reference TRBV18 and TRBJ2-7): NAGVMQNPRHLVRRRGQEARLRCSPMKGHSHVYWYRQLPEEGLKFMVYLQKENIIDESGMPKERFSAEFPKEGPSILRIQQVVRGDSAAYFCASSPSTGQAYEQYFGPGTRLTVT.

The chain couples TRBV5-8 to TRBJ1-1; 8 nucleotides match TRBD1. The CDR3 runs 14 residues. J lost 5 bases, V lost 0 bases, and 3 bases had no gene match. The germline CDR1 and CDR2 sequences are SGHTS and YDEGEE. The CDR3 region is CASSLDRGWTEAFF. Here the CDR3 DNA reads TGTGCCAGCAGCTTGGACAGGGGGTGGACTGAAGCTTTCTTT.

This sequence joins TRBV19 and TRBJ1-6; no reliable D call. CDR1 and CDR2 from the germline V gene are LNHDA and SQIVND (reference sequence). The CDR3 covers 15 residues. Trimming took off 3 bases at V and 4 bases at J, with 10 bases between the two ends. CDR3 DNA sequence: TGTGCCAGTAGTATCCGGGAAGAGTATAATTCACCCCTCCACTTT. Amino acids: CASSIREEYNSPLHF. Full variable domain (outside the CDR3, taken from reference TRBV19 and TRBJ1-6): DGGITQSPKYLFRKEGQNVTLSCEQNLNHDAMYWYRQDPGQGLRLIYYSQIVNDFQKGDIAEGYSVSREKKESFPLTVTSAQKNPTAFYLCASSIREEYNSPLHFGNGTRLTVT.

The gene calls are TRBV19 and TRBJ1-5; TRBD1 matches 11 bases. Per germline, CDR1 LNHDA and CDR2 SQIVND (reference sequence). Trimming at V came to 10 bases and at J to 2 bases, leaving 4 bases not matched to a gene. The length of the CDR3 is 14 residues. CDR3 sequence: CATGQGAGNQPQHF. As DNA, the CDR3 is TGTGCCACAGGACAGGGGGCCGGCAATCAGCCCCAGCATTTT.

The chain combines TRBV28 with TRBJ2-7; 7 bases map to TRBD1. CDR3 length equals 15 residues. Germline CDR1 reads MDHEN; CDR2 reads SYDVKM. Unmatched junction bases numbered 10, after V lost 8 bases and J lost 0 bases. Written as DNA, the CDR3 is TGTGCCAGCCTCTGGGGCCGGACAGGCTCCTACGAGCAGTACTTC. Its translation: CASLWGRTGSYEQYF.

This sequence joins TRBV5-1 and TRBJ2-2; TRBD1 might be the D (6 bases). Trimming took 2 bases from V and 2 from J, leaving 13 bases between them. The CDR3 length is 16 residues. The germline CDR1 and CDR2 sequences are SGHRS and YFSETQ. In nucleotides, the CDR3 is TGCGCCAGCAGCTTAGCACAGGGAGAAAACACCGGGGAGCTGTTTTTT. This encodes CASSLAQGENTGELFF.

The chain employs TRBV9 and TRBJ2-7; the match to TRBD1 covers 10 bases. This CDR3 is built from 16 residues. CDR1 is SGDLS, CDR2 YYNGEE, per germline. Trimming removed 3 bases from V and 3 bases from J; junction bases left unmatched: 9. The CDR3 bases are TGTGCCAGCAGCGCCGAACCGGGACAGGGGATCTACGAGCAGTACTTC. Its translation: CASSAEPGQGIYEQYF.

The gene calls are TRBV5-6 and TRBJ2-7; D unclear. The V and J ends lost 1 base and 5 bases respectively, with 4 bases between them. Germline values: CDR1 SGHDT, CDR2 YYEEEE. This CDR3 contains 11 residues. CDR3 in amino acids: CASSLQNEQYF. CDR3 coding DNA: TGTGCCAGCAGCTTGCAAAACGAGCAGTACTTC.

The chain links TRBV18 to TRBJ2-1; 9 bases align to TRBD2. The CDR3 has 15 amino acids. CDR1 and CDR2 from the germline V gene are KGHSH and LQKENI. Losses at the gene ends were 5 bases for V and 10 bases for J; bases not matched to a gene: 12. This CDR3 is CASSDNSGGPREQFF. Written as DNA, the CDR3 is TGTGCCAGCTCAGACAATAGCGGGGGCCCCAGGGAGCAGTTCTTC.

The rearrangement uses TRBV18 and TRBJ2-7; TRBD1 matches 9 bases. V was clipped by 4 bases and J by 4 bases; unmatched bases: 8. Germline V CDR1 and CDR2: KGHSH, LQKENI. The CDR3 has 15 residues. In nucleotides, the CDR3 is TGTGCCAGCTCACTGGGACAGGGCGGAACGTACGAGCAGTACTTC. Encoded protein: CASSLGQGGTYEQYF.